This T cell receptor beta chain was recovered during a study of blood T cell repertoires in COVID-19. Study details: In each case, the material was cDNA or gDNA derived from T cells, B-cell-depleted T cells, or PBMCs.

The CDR3 consists of 14 residues. V trimming: 4 bases; J trimming: 2 bases; junction bases outside the gene matches: 4. Looked up from germline, CDR1 is KGHDR and CDR2 is SFDVKD. In the source study's methods: Estimation of nucleated cell counts relied on the amplification of reference gene primers. TCRdb keeps only in-frame clones here, not all; method: immunoSEQ multiplex PCR. V, J and clone size are taken as reported in that table, and D and trimming were inferred from the DNA itself. The sample has roughly 280,000 clones, 88% seen once; the top ten hold 10% to 12%. What was sequenced was peripheral blood. This sequence originates from a woman in her 30s with COVID-19, enrolled during active disease. J is TRBJ2-7 and V is TRBV24-1, with 7 bases lining up with TRBD1. The DNA for the CDR3 is TGTGCCACCAGTGAAACAGGGGAAACCTACGAGCAGTACTTC. Its translation: CATSETGETYEQYF.